The rows below give T cell receptor beta chains drawn from one sample of a study of OX40 agonist ivuxolimab in advanced cancers. Sequencing used immunoSEQ multiplex PCR; TCRdb keeps in-frame clones, though not all of them. This table holds approximately 14,000 clones, just under 75% found once. This sample comprised CD4+ or CD8+ T cells sorted from blood, obtained in a trial of the OX40 agonist ivuxolimab. Receptors originate from an adult with an advanced solid tumor such as melanoma, head and neck, liver or kidney cancer. CDR3s include the opening cysteine and the closing phenylalanine or tryptophan. Fields, in order: D gene, V gene, J gene, clone size, CDR3 protein, CDR3 DNA. A D gene is named only where the DNA matches it firmly. Only some rows state a clone size, as once, few, many or a class for expanded clones.

d_gene: NA; v_gene: TRBV4-3; j_gene: TRBJ1-5; abundance: medium-sized; CDR3aa: CASSQDRGIFQPQHF; CDR3nt: TGCGCCAGCAGCCAAGATCGGGGGATTTTTCAGCCCCAGCATTTT
d_gene: TRBD1; v_gene: TRBV6-6; j_gene: TRBJ1-5; abundance: few; CDR3aa: CASSYGTVTVNQPQHF; CDR3nt: TGTGCCAGCAGTTATGGGACAGTTACAGTTAATCAGCCCCAGCATTTT
d_gene: NA; v_gene: TRBV29-1; j_gene: TRBJ1-2; abundance: NA; CDR3aa: CSVLPGYTF; CDR3nt: TGCAGCGTTCTCCCTGGCTACACCTTC
d_gene: TRBD1; v_gene: TRBV27; j_gene: TRBJ1-2; abundance: NA; CDR3aa: CASSSLVDRDDRYGYTF; CDR3nt: TGTGCCAGCAGTTCCCTAGTGGACAGGGACGATCGATATGGCTACACCTTC
d_gene: NA; v_gene: TRBV7-3; j_gene: TRBJ2-1; abundance: NA; CDR3aa: CASSNGRGPYNEQFF; CDR3nt: TGTGCCAGCAGCAATGGACGAGGGCCCTACAATGAGCAGTTCTTC
d_gene: NA; v_gene: TRBV7-9; j_gene: TRBJ2-3; abundance: few; CDR3aa: CASSQLGQRADTQYF; CDR3nt: TGTGCCAGCAGCCAACTAGGGCAAAGAGCAGATACGCAGTATTTT
d_gene: TRBD1; v_gene: TRBV14; j_gene: TRBJ2-7; abundance: NA; CDR3aa: CASSIRTGGSFHEQYF; CDR3nt: TGTGCCAGCAGCATCCGGACAGGGGGAAGTTTCCACGAGCAGTACTTC
d_gene: NA; v_gene: TRBV9; j_gene: TRBJ2-1; abundance: NA; CDR3aa: CASSVTGIAVYNEQFF; CDR3nt: TGTGCCAGCAGCGTAACGGGGATAGCGGTTTACAATGAGCAGTTCTTC
d_gene: TRBD1; v_gene: TRBV7-9; j_gene: TRBJ2-7; abundance: NA; CDR3aa: CASSLSSVGTGGYEQYF; CDR3nt: TGTGCCAGCAGCTTATCTTCCGTCGGGACAGGGGGTTACGAGCAGTACTTC
d_gene: NA; v_gene: TRBV30; j_gene: TRBJ2-3; abundance: NA; CDR3aa: CAWSARGSRLVRTDTQYF; CDR3nt: TGTGCCTGGAGTGCCAGAGGTTCTAGGTTGGTTCGCACAGATACGCAGTATTTT
d_gene: NA; v_gene: TRBV27; j_gene: TRBJ1-1; abundance: few; CDR3aa: CASSVVLNTEAFF; CDR3nt: TGTGCCAGCAGTGTAGTTCTGAACACTGAAGCTTTCTTT
d_gene: NA; v_gene: TRBV19; j_gene: TRBJ2-1; abundance: NA; CDR3aa: CASSIDREPGGNEQFF; CDR3nt: TGTGCCAGTAGTATCGACCGGGAGCCCGGAGGCAATGAGCAGTTCTTC
d_gene: NA; v_gene: TRBV4-3; j_gene: TRBJ2-1; abundance: NA; CDR3aa: CASSLERTSYNEQFF; CDR3nt: TGCGCCAGCAGCCTCGAGCGGACCTCCTACAATGAGCAGTTCTTC
d_gene: TRBD2; v_gene: TRBV6-1; j_gene: TRBJ2-1; abundance: NA; CDR3aa: CASPSGSANYNEQFF; CDR3nt: TGTGCCAGTCCTAGCGGGAGCGCTAACTACAATGAGCAGTTCTTC
d_gene: TRBD1; v_gene: TRBV29-1; j_gene: TRBJ2-2; abundance: NA; CDR3aa: CSVEAGGTGGPGELFF; CDR3nt: TGCAGCGTTGAAGCGGGGGGGACAGGGGGACCCGGGGAGCTGTTTTTT
d_gene: NA; v_gene: TRBV6-1; j_gene: TRBJ2-7; abundance: NA; CDR3aa: CASLPSEFHEQYF; CDR3nt: TGTGCCAGCCTCCCTAGCGAGTTCCACGAGCAGTACTTC
d_gene: NA; v_gene: TRBV19; j_gene: TRBJ2-3; abundance: NA; CDR3aa: CASSIGLFTDTQYF; CDR3nt: TGTGCCAGTAGTATAGGTCTATTCACAGATACGCAGTATTTT
d_gene: NA; v_gene: TRBV27; j_gene: TRBJ2-7; abundance: NA; CDR3aa: CASSPKNTQVFSYEQYF; CDR3nt: TGTGCCAGCAGTCCCAAAAACACTCAGGTATTCTCCTACGAGCAGTACTTC
d_gene: TRBD1; v_gene: TRBV4-3; j_gene: TRBJ1-2; abundance: NA; CDR3aa: CASSQGDRSNYGYTF; CDR3nt: TGCGCCAGCAGCCAAGGGGACAGGAGTAACTATGGCTACACCTTC
d_gene: NA; v_gene: TRBV11-3; j_gene: TRBJ2-1; abundance: NA; CDR3aa: CASSPFTAVSYNEQFF; CDR3nt: TGTGCCAGCAGCCCCTTCACGGCCGTCTCCTACAATGAGCAGTTCTTC
d_gene: NA; v_gene: TRBV4-1; j_gene: TRBJ2-7; abundance: NA; CDR3aa: CASSQDSRDYEQYF; CDR3nt: TGCGCCAGCAGCCAAGATAGCAGGGACTACGAGCAGTACTTC
d_gene: TRBD2; v_gene: TRBV6-4; j_gene: TRBJ2-1; abundance: NA; CDR3aa: CASSEREGQFYDEQFF; CDR3nt: TGTGCCAGCAGTGAGCGGGAGGGCCAATTCTACGATGAGCAGTTCTTC
d_gene: TRBD1; v_gene: TRBV7-9; j_gene: TRBJ2-7; abundance: medium-sized; CDR3aa: CASSSGQGSPLEQYF; CDR3nt: TGTGCCAGCAGCTCGGGACAGGGATCGCCCTTGGAGCAGTACTTC
d_gene: TRBD1; v_gene: TRBV18; j_gene: TRBJ2-1; abundance: NA; CDR3aa: CASSPGQGYNEQFF; CDR3nt: TGTGCCAGCTCACCGGGACAGGGGTACAATGAGCAGTTCTTC
d_gene: TRBD2; v_gene: TRBV6-5; j_gene: TRBJ2-2; abundance: few; CDR3aa: CASTTGTSDTGELFF; CDR3nt: TGTGCCAGCACTACCGGGACTAGCGACACCGGGGAGCTGTTTTTT
d_gene: NA; v_gene: TRBV11-3; j_gene: TRBJ2-1; abundance: NA; CDR3aa: CASSLTGLGLAVYNEQFF; CDR3nt: TGTGCCAGCAGCTTAACCGGCTTGGGATTAGCGGTCTACAATGAGCAGTTCTTC
d_gene: NA; v_gene: TRBV27; j_gene: TRBJ1-4; abundance: few; CDR3aa: CASSSTFSGQSNEKLFF; CDR3nt: TGTGCCAGCAGTTCAACCTTCTCTGGACAGTCGAATGAAAAACTGTTTTTT
d_gene: TRBD1; v_gene: TRBV27; j_gene: TRBJ2-7; abundance: NA; CDR3aa: CASSFMGTGLNEQYF; CDR3nt: TGTGCCAGCAGTTTTATGGGGACAGGGCTGAATGAGCAGTACTTC
d_gene: NA; v_gene: TRBV15; j_gene: TRBJ1-4; abundance: NA; CDR3aa: CATSRDLNVGRGVNEKLFF; CDR3nt: TGTGCCACCAGCAGAGATCTTAATGTTGGTAGAGGGGTTAATGAAAAACTGTTTTTT
d_gene: TRBD2; v_gene: TRBV6-4; j_gene: TRBJ2-3; abundance: NA; CDR3aa: CASSEAGGTDTQYF; CDR3nt: TGTGCCAGCAGTGAAGCGGGAGGCACAGATACGCAGTATTTT
d_gene: TRBD1; v_gene: TRBV11-3; j_gene: TRBJ2-7; abundance: once; CDR3aa: CASSSPTGVNEQYF; CDR3nt: TGTGCCAGCAGCTCCCCGACAGGGGTGAACGAGCAGTACTTC
d_gene: TRBD1; v_gene: TRBV25-1; j_gene: TRBJ1-2; abundance: NA; CDR3aa: CASSEYQTGNYGYTF; CDR3nt: TGTGCCAGCAGTGAATACCAGACAGGGAACTATGGCTACACCTTC
d_gene: TRBD2; v_gene: TRBV29-1; j_gene: TRBJ2-2; abundance: NA; CDR3aa: CSVGLAGAFGELFF; CDR3nt: TGCAGCGTTGGACTAGCGGGAGCGTTCGGGGAGCTGTTTTTT
d_gene: NA; v_gene: TRBV28; j_gene: TRBJ1-1; abundance: NA; CDR3aa: CASSPGRIEAFF; CDR3nt: TGTGCCAGCAGCCCGGGCCGGATTGAAGCTTTCTTT
d_gene: TRBD1; v_gene: TRBV4-1; j_gene: TRBJ1-2; abundance: NA; CDR3aa: CASSQTNTGGYFPFF; CDR3nt: TGCGCCAGCAGCCAAACTAACACAGGGGGCTATTTCCCGTTCTTC
d_gene: NA; v_gene: TRBV27; j_gene: TRBJ1-2; abundance: few; CDR3aa: CASSSSLNYGYTF; CDR3nt: TGTGCCAGCAGTTCCTCACTTAACTATGGCTACACCTTC
d_gene: NA; v_gene: TRBV2; j_gene: TRBJ2-7; abundance: NA; CDR3aa: CASSEALGGGYEQYF; CDR3nt: TGTGCCAGCAGTGAAGCGCTAGGGGGAGGCTACGAGCAGTACTTC
d_gene: NA; v_gene: TRBV19; j_gene: TRBJ2-7; abundance: NA; CDR3aa: CASSIFQGYEQYF; CDR3nt: TGTGCCAGTAGTATATTTCAGGGCTACGAGCAGTACTTC
d_gene: NA; v_gene: TRBV28; j_gene: TRBJ1-5; abundance: NA; CDR3aa: CASNYPLGTPEGYQPQHF; CDR3nt: TGTGCCAGTAATTATCCCCTCGGGACCCCGGAAGGTTATCAGCCCCAGCATTTT
d_gene: NA; v_gene: TRBV15; j_gene: TRBJ2-3; abundance: few; CDR3aa: CATSLRRTDTQYF; CDR3nt: TGTGCCACCAGCCTAAGGCGGACAGATACGCAGTATTTT
d_gene: NA; v_gene: TRBV6-1; j_gene: TRBJ1-2; abundance: NA; CDR3aa: CASSEGSGANYGYTF; CDR3nt: TGTGCCAGCAGTGAAGGGTCAGGCGCTAACTATGGCTACACCTTC
d_gene: TRBD2; v_gene: TRBV4-2; j_gene: TRBJ2-1; abundance: NA; CDR3aa: CASSSRTSGAYNEQFF; CDR3nt: TGTGCCAGCAGCTCGAGGACTAGCGGGGCTTACAATGAGCAGTTCTTC
d_gene: NA; v_gene: TRBV7-6; j_gene: TRBJ2-7; abundance: NA; CDR3aa: CASSLNSRTAQLSYEQYF; CDR3nt: TGTGCCAGCAGCTTAAATTCGAGGACAGCCCAATTGTCCTACGAGCAGTACTTC
d_gene: TRBD1; v_gene: TRBV11-2; j_gene: TRBJ2-5; abundance: NA; CDR3aa: CASSPGQGIPQETQYF; CDR3nt: TGTGCCAGCAGCCCCGGACAGGGTATCCCCCAAGAGACCCAGTACTTC
d_gene: TRBD2; v_gene: TRBV7-9; j_gene: TRBJ2-7; abundance: NA; CDR3aa: CASRGTSQLSYEQYF; CDR3nt: TGTGCCAGCAGGGGGACTAGCCAGTTATCCTACGAGCAGTACTTC
d_gene: TRBD2; v_gene: TRBV6-6; j_gene: TRBJ2-1; abundance: NA; CDR3aa: CASSYDLAGSYNEQFF; CDR3nt: TGTGCCAGCAGTTACGATTTAGCGGGGTCTTACAATGAGCAGTTCTTC
d_gene: NA; v_gene: TRBV4-1; j_gene: TRBJ1-1; abundance: NA; CDR3aa: CASSQDRVVAFF; CDR3nt: TGCGCCAGCAGCCAAGACAGGGTTGTAGCTTTCTTT
d_gene: NA; v_gene: TRBV4-2; j_gene: TRBJ2-1; abundance: NA; CDR3aa: CASSLNTGTNEQFF; CDR3nt: TGTGCCAGCAGCCTCAATACCGGGACAAATGAGCAGTTCTTC
d_gene: NA; v_gene: TRBV7-9; j_gene: TRBJ2-1; abundance: NA; CDR3aa: CASSLPGSSAYNEQFF; CDR3nt: TGTGCCAGCAGTTTGCCCGGGAGTTCGGCCTACAATGAGCAGTTCTTC
d_gene: TRBD1; v_gene: TRBV7-9; j_gene: TRBJ2-7; abundance: medium-sized; CDR3aa: CASSPPRQGPAYEQYF; CDR3nt: TGTGCCAGCAGCCCCCCCCGACAGGGACCCGCTTACGAGCAGTACTTC
d_gene: NA; v_gene: TRBV4-3; j_gene: TRBJ2-5; abundance: medium-sized; CDR3aa: CASSQDRGSNRETQYF; CDR3nt: TGCGCCAGCAGCCAAGATAGGGGGTCGAACCGGGAGACCCAGTACTTC
d_gene: NA; v_gene: TRBV19; j_gene: TRBJ2-7; abundance: once; CDR3aa: CASSIQGLEQYF; CDR3nt: TGTGCCAGTAGTATACAGGGTTTGGAGCAGTACTTC
d_gene: TRBD2; v_gene: TRBV10-3; j_gene: TRBJ2-3; abundance: NA; CDR3aa: CAISESASGRTDTQYF; CDR3nt: TGTGCCATCAGTGAGTCGGCTAGCGGGCGCACAGATACGCAGTATTTT
d_gene: NA; v_gene: TRBV28; j_gene: TRBJ2-7; abundance: NA; CDR3aa: CASRSGGYEQYF; CDR3nt: TGTGCCAGCAGGTCGGGCGGTTACGAGCAGTACTTC
d_gene: NA; v_gene: TRBV7-9; j_gene: TRBJ1-3; abundance: NA; CDR3aa: CASSFPGAGDTIYF; CDR3nt: TGTGCCAGCAGCTTCCCGGGGGCTGGGGACACCATATATTTT
d_gene: TRBD1; v_gene: TRBV4-2; j_gene: TRBJ2-7; abundance: NA; CDR3aa: CASSQERGQGYEQYF; CDR3nt: TGTGCCAGCAGCCAGGAACGGGGACAGGGATACGAGCAGTACTTC
d_gene: TRBD1; v_gene: TRBV7-9; j_gene: TRBJ2-7; abundance: NA; CDR3aa: CASSGEDRDISLPYEQYF; CDR3nt: TGTGCCAGCAGCGGAGAGGACAGGGATATATCCCTTCCATACGAGCAGTACTTC